The present T cell receptor beta chain was sequenced within a study of CD8+CD57+ T cells in acquired aplastic anemia. Study-wide context: The average for DNA from sorted CD4+ and CD8+ cells was approximately 3.2 ug.

The patients chosen for sequencing had shown expansion of CD8+CD57+ cells (detected by flow cytometry). Profiling of TCR beta VDJ combinations and CDR3 sequences used genomic DNA as template. Each CDR3 protein gets one entry after TCRdb re-called the reads with MiXCR. The sample consists of 150,000 to 200,000 distinct CDR3 sequences, 40% to 50% of them appearing once. This clonotype was observed at least ten times. CDR1 and CDR2 (germline): MGHDK, SYGVNS. V shed 2 bases and J shed 11 bases, with 9 bases lying between them. The CDR3 loop spans 11 amino acids. The origin of this receptor is a human donor with aplastic anemia. V and J are TRBV25-1 and TRBJ1-1, with D unresolved. The sample taken for sequencing was sorted CD4+, CD8+, or CD8+CD57+ T cells (not recorded which) from PBMCs. CDR3 residues: CASSETGEAFF. In DNA form, the CDR3 reads TGTGCCAGCAGTGAAACCGGAGAGGCTTTCTTT.